The next 3 T cell receptor beta chains were all read from a single sample in a study of blood T cell repertoires in COVID-19. Sequencing used immunoSEQ multiplex PCR; TCRdb keeps in-frame clones, though not all of them. This table holds about 17,000 clones, 80% found once. The sequencing input was peripheral blood. The receptors shown here come from a man aged 80 or over with acute or convalescent COVID-19.

The rearrangement uses TRBV24-1 and TRBJ2-1, with 15 bases matching TRBD2. With V trimmed by 2 bases and J by 12 bases, 4 bases remained unmatched. CDR3 length equals 15 residues. Germline assignment: CDR1 KGHDR and CDR2 SFDVKD. In DNA, the CDR3 is TGTGCCACCAGTGATTGGACTAGCGGGGGGGAGGTGCAGTTCTTC. Amino acids: CATSDWTSGGEVQFF.

The chain links TRBV20-1 to TRBJ1-4; D is unresolved. From germline, CDR1 is DFQATT and CDR2 SNEGSKA (reference sequence). V lost 5 bases to trimming and J lost 7 bases, with 8 bases between them. The length of the CDR3 is 11 residues. The CDR3 here is CSAPHAEKLFF. CDR3 bases: TGCAGTGCTCCACATGCTGAAAAACTGTTTTTT.

This clone was recorded a few times. The CDR3 loop is CASRGRGRGTEAFF. The CDR3 bases are TGTGCCAGCAGAGGAAGGGGGAGGGGGACTGAAGCTTTCTTT. J is TRBJ1-1 and V is TRBV2; D is possibly TRBD1 (6 bases). Trimming left V 6 bases short and J 5 bases short, with 16 bases between. Looked up from germline, CDR1 is SNHLY and CDR2 is FYNNEI. The CDR3 runs 14 residues.